The 28 T cell receptor beta chains below all came from one sample that was sequenced in a study of regulatory T cells in long-lasting Graves disease. Indicated time point: newly diagnosed GD, antithyroid drugs for less than 3 months. From PBMCs, RNA was extracted and then used to make the TCR library. Combining iRepertoire HTBI primers with Arm-PCR of CDR3 regions, the authors built TCR beta libraries. Via MiXCR, TCRdb re-called the multiplex PCR reads, giving one row per CDR3 protein. Of 400,000 to 550,000 distinct CDR3 sequences in the sample, around 15% were seen once. The data also belong to a second study, concerning T cells in Graves' hyperthyroidism and ophthalmopathy.

The source material was peripheral blood mononuclear cells (PBMCs), sampled at new diagnosis, from a patient treated with antithyroid drugs. The receptors here all came from a woman aged 18-30 years with Graves disease.

Details on this clonotype: Germline is not matched at one junction end, which may reflect a read error. The V and J genes are TRBV11-2 and TRBJ2-1; possible D gene TRBD1, 6 bases. The CDR3 totals 13 residues. The V gene's germline CDR1 is SGHAT and CDR2 FQNNGV. CDR3 protein: CASNLQGDGEQFF. In nucleotides, the CDR3 is TGTGCCAGCAACTTACAGGGAGACGGTGAGCAGTTCTTC.

A few counts support this clonotype. V is TRBV20-1 and J is TRBJ2-1; D is possibly TRBD2 (6 bases). Germline V gives CDR1 DFQATT, CDR2 SNEGSKA (reference sequence). The CDR3 covers 13 residues. V lost 7 bases and J 9 bases, leaving 19 bases between the germline ends. The CDR3 DNA follows: TGCAGTGTCATAGAGCCCGGGAGTGCTGAGCAGTTCTTC. Translation gives CSVIEPGSAEQFF.

The CDR3 DNA reads as TGCGCCAGCAGCCCCGACCTGAGGACCCAGTACTTC. Its translation: CASSPDLRTQYF. V gene TRBV4-3 combines with J gene TRBJ2-5; D is undetermined. Trimming pared 4 bases from V and 7 bases from J, leaving 10 bases between. CDR1 and CDR2 from the germline V gene are LGHNA and YSLEER. The CDR3 runs to 12 residues.

This clonotype was counted ten times or more. The rearrangement joins TRBV6-1 to TRBJ1-4, with D perhaps matching TRBD1 (5 bases). There are 16 residues in the CDR3. The V gene lost 5 bases and the J gene lost 5 bases, with 18 bases spanning the gap. Germline V gene data show CDR1 as MNHNS and CDR2 as SASEGT. The CDR3 DNA reads as TGTGCCAGCAGTCGACGCGTTGGGACGGAGAATGAAAAACTGTTTTTT. Translated, it gives CASSRRVGTENEKLFF.

Comment on this clonotype: It differs at one base from a far larger clone, so likely a read error. The chain couples TRBV11-3 to TRBJ2-7; TRBD2 matches 9 bases. In germline, CDR1 is SGHNT, CDR2 YENEEA. The CDR3 consists of 15 residues. V was pared by 4 bases and J by 7 bases, with 11 bases of the junction left unmatched. CDR3 nucleotides: TGTGCCAGCAGCTCAAGACTAGCGGAGTACAATGAGCAGTACTTC. Its protein product is CASSSRLAEYNEQYF.

This clonotype was recorded a few times. The chain is built from TRBV20-1 and TRBJ2-1, with 10 bases identical to TRBD2. Germline values: CDR1 DFQATT, CDR2 SNEGSKA (reference sequence). The CDR3 covers 16 residues. Trimming at V came to 3 bases and at J to 12 bases, leaving 17 bases not matched to a gene. Here the CDR3 reads CSASLAGGASKHGQFF. CDR3 coding DNA: TGCAGTGCTAGTTTAGCGGGAGGTGCCTCCAAACATGGGCAGTTCTTC.

This clonotype was observed at least ten times. The rearrangement joins TRBV12-3 or TRBV12-4 to TRBJ2-7, with D perhaps matching TRBD2 (7 bases). V was pared by 2 bases and J by 3 bases, with 17 bases between. The CDR3 length is 16 residues. In DNA form, the CDR3 reads TGTGCCAGCAGTTTATTTGGTTCGGGGGGCAACTACGAGCAGTACTTC. It yields the protein CASSLFGSGGNYEQYF.

This clonotype has more than one count but fewer than ten. The chain couples TRBV20-1 to TRBJ2-7; D is undetermined. The CDR3 totals 12 residues. CDR1 is DFQATT and CDR2 is SNEGSKA in the germline V gene (reference sequence). V dropped 6 bases and J dropped 4 bases, with 13 bases sitting between them. The CDR3 loop is CSARPGRYEQYF. In DNA, the CDR3 is TGCAGTGCCCGTCCCGGGCGGTACGAGCAGTACTTC.

This clonotype was counted ten times or more. The rearrangement uses TRBV29-1 and TRBJ2-7; 9 bases match TRBD1. This CDR3 is built from 14 residues. Germline CDR1 reads SQVTM; CDR2 reads ANQGSEA. V shed 6 bases, J shed 0 bases, and the junction held 6 bases outside the gene matches. The CDR3 loop is CSVRPGQGSYEQYF. The CDR3, as DNA: TGCAGCGTACGCCCGGGACAGGGCTCCTACGAGCAGTACTTC.

This clonotype was found a few times. V gene TRBV12-3 or TRBV12-4 combines with J gene TRBJ2-1; TRBD1 is a possible D gene (6 bases). The V end lost 3 bases, the J end lost 4 bases, and 16 bases lay between the germline ends. The length of the CDR3 is 16 residues. CDR3 amino acids: CASSFFSIQGYNEQFF. The CDR3 DNA follows: TGTGCCAGCAGTTTTTTCTCCATTCAGGGGTACAATGAGCAGTTCTTC.

This clonotype was counted many times. V usage is TRBV28 and J usage is TRBJ2-5; possible D gene TRBD2, 7 bases. The CDR3 runs 17 residues. Per germline, CDR1 MDHEN and CDR2 SYDVKM. V was cut by 4 bases and J by 4 bases, with 22 bases left in between. The chain's CDR3 is CASSWVRGGIVGETQYF. CDR3 nucleotides: TGTGCCAGCAGTTGGGTCAGGGGAGGGATTGTCGGAGAGACCCAGTACTTC.

The chain carries TRBV11-2 and TRBJ1-5; D gene ambiguous. The CDR3 totals 15 residues. CDR1 and CDR2 (germline): SGHAT, FQNNGV. V shed 4 bases and J shed 0 bases, with 10 bases lying between them. CDR3 DNA: TGTGCCAGCAGCTCTCAAGGAACTAGCAATCAGCCCCAGCATTTT. It translates to CASSSQGTSNQPQHF.

This clonotype came up many times. V usage is TRBV7-8 and J usage is TRBJ2-7, with 10 positions matching TRBD2. The CDR3 sequence is 15 residues long. Germline CDR1 reads SGHVS; CDR2 reads FQNEAQ. J lost 2 bases, V lost 5 bases, and 6 bases had no gene match. CDR3 residues: CASSDLAGVAYEQYF. CDR3 coding DNA: TGTGCCAGCAGCGATCTAGCGGGGGTGGCCTACGAGCAGTACTTC.

The CDR3 reads CASSLSGAGDEQYF. The CDR3 DNA sequence: TGCGCCAGCAGCTTGTCAGGGGCCGGGGACGAGCAGTACTTC. J is TRBJ2-7 and V is TRBV5-1, with D possibly being TRBD1 (6 bases). The CDR3 sequence is 14 residues long. V was pared by 1 base and J by 5 bases, with 13 bases between. The germline gives CDR1 SGHRS, CDR2 YFSETQ.

This clonotype has a count of ten or more. The rearrangement joins TRBV2 to TRBJ1-2; no reliable D call. From germline, CDR1 is SNHLY and CDR2 FYNNEI. Trimming took off 8 bases at V and 0 bases at J, with 10 bases between the two ends. This CDR3 spans 13 amino acids. CDR3 region: CASARGANYGYTF. The DNA of the CDR3 is TGTGCCAGCGCCCGCGGAGCTAACTATGGCTACACCTTC.

The chain links TRBV27 to TRBJ2-6; 9 nucleotides align to TRBD1. This CDR3 has 18 residues. CDR1 MNHEY and CDR2 SMNVEV come from the germline V gene (reference sequence). With V trimmed by 2 bases and J by 0 bases, 5 bases remained unmatched. For the CDR3, the DNA is TGTGCCAGCAGTTTAGGGACAGGGCCCAGCTCTGGGGCCAACGTCCTGACTTTC. This codes for CASSLGTGPSSGANVLTF.

This clonotype was detected ten times or more. This chain connects TRBV7-9 to TRBJ2-1; TRBD2 agrees at 12 bases. Germline V gives CDR1 SEHNR, CDR2 FQNEAQ (reference sequence). V gave up 2 bases and J gave up 9 bases; unmatched junction bases: 5. This CDR3 contains 15 residues. CDR3 sequence reads: CASSLSTSGSVEQFF. CDR3 in DNA: TGTGCCAGCAGCTTATCGACTAGCGGGAGTGTTGAGCAGTTCTTC.

The chain links TRBV18 to TRBJ2-7, with TRBD2 matching 7 bases. Germline V gene lookup returns CDR1 KGHSH and CDR2 LQKENI. This CDR3 spans 15 amino acids. J gave up 7 bases and V 4 bases, and 13 bases lay outside the gene matches. CDR3 nucleotide sequence: TGTGCCAGCTCACTCGGTGGAACTCGGCGGGGGGAGCAGTACTTC. It codes for CASSLGGTRRGEQYF.

This clonotype was seen at least ten times. V gene TRBV29-1 combines with J gene TRBJ2-1; no firm D call. The CDR3 runs 13 residues. Trimming shortened V by 8 bases and J by 1 base, and 12 bases separated the two germline ends. Germline lookup yields CDR1 SQVTM and CDR2 ANQGSEA. In nucleotides, the CDR3 is TGCAGCCTAAGGGTAGAGTCCTACAATGAGCAGTTCTTC. Its protein is CSLRVESYNEQFF.

The chain combines TRBV11-2 with TRBJ2-7; 8 nucleotides match TRBD2. The CDR3 sequence is 17 residues long. V was clipped by 5 bases and J by 5 bases; unmatched bases: 17. The germline V gene has CDR1 SGHAT and CDR2 FQNNGV. In DNA, the CDR3 is TGTGCCAGCAGCCCGACGGGTAGGCAGCGGGAGTCCCACGAGCAGTACTTC. Protein: CASSPTGRQRESHEQYF. Together with reference TRBV11-2 and TRBJ2-7, the CDR3 gives the full variable domain: EAGVAQSPRYKIIEKRQSVAFWCNPISGHATLYWYQQILGQGPKLLIQFQNNGVVDDSQLPKDRFSAERLKGVDSTLKIQPAKLEDSAVYLCASSPTGRQRESHEQYFGPGTRLTVT.

This clonotype showed up many times. This chain uses TRBV6-1 with TRBJ2-2, with 7 nucleotides matching TRBD1. The V segment lost 6 bases and the J segment 4 bases; nucleotides outside the gene matches: 5. The CDR3 spans 14 residues. Germline values: CDR1 MNHNS, CDR2 SASEGT. The CDR3 loop reads CASSRTGFTGELFF. The CDR3 DNA follows: TGTGCCAGCAGCCGGACAGGCTTCACCGGGGAGCTGTTTTTT.

This clonotype was counted ten times or more. The rearrangement uses TRBV20-1 and TRBJ2-7, with D perhaps matching TRBD2 (6 bases). CDR1 is DFQATT, CDR2 SNEGSKA, per germline (reference sequence). The V end was cut by 2 bases, the J end by 4 bases, with 12 bases between. This CDR3 is built from 13 residues. DNA of the CDR3: TGCAGTGCTAGACCCGGGACTTGGTACGAGCAGTACTTC. Its protein is CSARPGTWYEQYF.

In its sample, this clonotype was seen a few times. The chain combines TRBV6-1 with TRBJ1-5; TRBD1 agrees at 9 bases. The CDR3 consists of 13 residues. Trimming cost V 7 bases and J 6 bases; bases outside gene matches: 4. Germline V gives CDR1 MNHNS, CDR2 SASEGT. Here the CDR3 reads CASKKTGGQPQHF. CDR3 nucleotide sequence: TGTGCCAGCAAAAAGACAGGGGGTCAGCCCCAGCATTTT.

The V and J genes are TRBV7-8 and TRBJ2-1, with 10 bases matching TRBD2. Germline assignment: CDR1 SGHVS and CDR2 FQNEAQ. CDR3 length equals 16 residues. V gave up 2 bases and J gave up 6 bases; unmatched junction bases: 7. CDR3 protein: CASSLLPSGSLNEQFF. CDR3 nucleotide sequence: TGTGCCAGCAGCTTATTGCCTAGCGGGAGTCTCAATGAGCAGTTCTTC.

The V gene is TRBV28, the J gene TRBJ2-5; D possibly corresponds to TRBD2 (5 bases). Germline V lookup: CDR1 MDHEN, CDR2 SYDVKM. The CDR3 covers 13 residues. Trimming left V 6 bases short and J 2 bases short, with 10 bases between. DNA of the CDR3: TGTGCCAGCAGCCGGAGGTGGCAAGAGACCCAGTACTTC. This translates into CASSRRWQETQYF. Supplemented by reference TRBV28 and TRBJ2-5, the full variable domain reads DVKVTQSSRYLVKRTGEKVFLECVQDMDHENMFWYRQDPGLGLRLIYFSYDVKMKEKGDIPEGYSVSREKKERFSLILESASTNQTSMYLCASSRRWQETQYFGPGTRLLVL.

This clonotype was seen many times. The V and J genes are TRBV27 and TRBJ1-2; D ambiguous. The CDR3 is 15 amino acids. V gave up 5 bases and J gave up 4 bases, with 17 bases separating them. Germline CDR1 reads MNHEY; CDR2 reads SMNVEV (reference sequence). The CDR3 is CASSPRRNPSYGYTF. The CDR3 nucleotides read TGTGCCAGCAGTCCCCGCCGTAACCCCTCCTATGGCTACACCTTC.

This clonotype has only a few counts. The chain links TRBV14 to TRBJ1-2; unclear D gene. CDR3 length: 13 amino acids. V was clipped by 1 base and J by 8 bases, with 11 bases between them. Germline V gene lookup returns CDR1 SGHDN and CDR2 FVKESK. In DNA form, the CDR3 reads TGTGCCAGCAGCCAAGCCAGCTGGGGAGGCTACACCTTC. Its protein is CASSQASWGGYTF.

This clonotype was observed once. The gene calls are TRBV10-3 and TRBJ2-1; D remains unclear. Germline CDR1 reads ENHRY; CDR2 reads SYGVKD. The ends were cut back, 0 bases at V and 13 bases at J, with 10 bases in the middle. The CDR3 is 12 amino acids. The CDR3 DNA reads as TGTGCCATCAGTGAGTCTGGAGAGACCCAGTTCTTC. Protein product: CAISESGETQFF.